The clone carrying this TCR beta chain was detected a few times. CDR1 is SGHAT and CDR2 is FQNNGV in the germline V gene. Trimming removed 2 bases from V and 1 base from J; junction bases left unmatched: 5. The length of the CDR3 is 18 residues. As it was prepared, the TCRbeta library received unique molecular identifiers. TCRdb reprocessed the PCR reads via MiXCR and lists one record per CDR3 protein. The data show hundreds of thousands of distinct CDR3 sequences, around 16% seen once. This specimen comes from a study of T-cell reconstitution after alpha-beta-depleted transplantation in children. Specimen: PBMCs from the stem cell graft donor, collected from the stem cell graft. This chain joins TRBV11-2 and TRBJ2-6; 10 bases line up with TRBD1. The sequence came from a human donor who donated a stem cell graft to a child with acute myeloid leukemia. The CDR3 sequence is CASSLRWTGGSGANVLTF. In nucleotides, the CDR3 is TGTGCCAGCAGCTTACGGTGGACAGGGGGGTCTGGGGCCAACGTCCTGACTTTC.